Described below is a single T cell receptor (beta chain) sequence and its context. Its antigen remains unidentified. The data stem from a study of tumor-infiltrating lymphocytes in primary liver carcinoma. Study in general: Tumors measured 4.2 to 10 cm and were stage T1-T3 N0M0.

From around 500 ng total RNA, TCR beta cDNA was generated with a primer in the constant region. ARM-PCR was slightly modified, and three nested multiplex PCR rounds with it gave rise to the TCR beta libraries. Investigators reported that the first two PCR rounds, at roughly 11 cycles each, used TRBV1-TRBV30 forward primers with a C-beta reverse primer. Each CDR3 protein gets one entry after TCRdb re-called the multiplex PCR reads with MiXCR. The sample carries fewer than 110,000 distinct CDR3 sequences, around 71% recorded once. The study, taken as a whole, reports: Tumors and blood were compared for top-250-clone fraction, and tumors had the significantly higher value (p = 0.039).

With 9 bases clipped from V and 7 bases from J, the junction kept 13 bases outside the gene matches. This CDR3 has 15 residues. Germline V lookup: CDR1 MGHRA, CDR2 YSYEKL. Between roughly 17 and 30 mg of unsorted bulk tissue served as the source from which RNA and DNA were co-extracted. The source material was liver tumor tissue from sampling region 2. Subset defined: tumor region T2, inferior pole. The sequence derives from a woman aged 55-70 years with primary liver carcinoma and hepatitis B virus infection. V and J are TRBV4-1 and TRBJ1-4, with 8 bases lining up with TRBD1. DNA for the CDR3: TGCGCCAGTAACCAAGGATCGACAGGGGTTGAAAAACTGTTTTTT. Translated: CASNQGSTGVEKLFF.